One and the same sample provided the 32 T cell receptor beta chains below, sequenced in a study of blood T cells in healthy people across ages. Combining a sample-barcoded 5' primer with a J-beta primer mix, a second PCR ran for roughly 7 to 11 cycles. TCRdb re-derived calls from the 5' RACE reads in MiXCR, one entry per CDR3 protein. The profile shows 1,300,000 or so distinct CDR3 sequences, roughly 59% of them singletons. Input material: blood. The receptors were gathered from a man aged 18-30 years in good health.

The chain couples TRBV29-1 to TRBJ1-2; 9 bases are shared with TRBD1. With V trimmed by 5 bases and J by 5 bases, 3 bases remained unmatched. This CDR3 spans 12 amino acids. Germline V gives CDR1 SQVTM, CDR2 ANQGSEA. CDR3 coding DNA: TGCAGCGTTTGGGACAGGGCGTATGGCTACACCTTC. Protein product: CSVWDRAYGYTF.

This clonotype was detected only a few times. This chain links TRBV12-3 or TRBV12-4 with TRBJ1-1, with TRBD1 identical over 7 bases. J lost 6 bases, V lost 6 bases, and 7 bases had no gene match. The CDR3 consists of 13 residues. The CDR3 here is CASSFGTVSEAFF. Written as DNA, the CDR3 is TGTGCCAGCAGCTTCGGGACAGTCTCTGAAGCTTTCTTT.

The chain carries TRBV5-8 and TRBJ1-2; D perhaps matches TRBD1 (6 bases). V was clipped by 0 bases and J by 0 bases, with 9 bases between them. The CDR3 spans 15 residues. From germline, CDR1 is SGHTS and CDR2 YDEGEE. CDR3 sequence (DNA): TGTGCCAGCAGCTTGGCGAACAGGGCTAACTATGGCTACACCTTC. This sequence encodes CASSLANRANYGYTF.

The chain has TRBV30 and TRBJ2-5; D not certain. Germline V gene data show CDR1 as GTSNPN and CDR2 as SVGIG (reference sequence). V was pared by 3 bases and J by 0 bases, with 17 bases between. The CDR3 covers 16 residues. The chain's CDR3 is CAWSRRLALDQETQYF. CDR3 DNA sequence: TGTGCCTGGAGCAGAAGATTAGCCCTAGACCAAGAGACCCAGTACTTC.

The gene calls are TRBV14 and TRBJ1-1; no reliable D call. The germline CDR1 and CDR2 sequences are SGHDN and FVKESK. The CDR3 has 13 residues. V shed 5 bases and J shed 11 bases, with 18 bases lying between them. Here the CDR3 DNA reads TGTGCCAGCAGCACGTTGGGAGGCGGTACGGCTTTCTTT. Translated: CASSTLGGGTAFF.

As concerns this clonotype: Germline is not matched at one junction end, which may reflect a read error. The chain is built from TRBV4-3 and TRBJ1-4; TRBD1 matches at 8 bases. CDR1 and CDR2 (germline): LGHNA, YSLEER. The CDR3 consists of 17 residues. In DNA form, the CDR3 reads TGCGCCAGCAACCAAGATCGTCAGGGGGCAGGAGGGGGAAAACTGTTTTTT. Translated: CASNQDRQGAGGGKLFF.

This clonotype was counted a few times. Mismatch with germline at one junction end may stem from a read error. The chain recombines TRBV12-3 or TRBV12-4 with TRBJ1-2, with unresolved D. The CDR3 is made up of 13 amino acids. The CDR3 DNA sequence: TGTGCCAGCAGCTTAGCGACCGCTTCGGGCTACACCTTC. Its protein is CASSLATASGYTF.

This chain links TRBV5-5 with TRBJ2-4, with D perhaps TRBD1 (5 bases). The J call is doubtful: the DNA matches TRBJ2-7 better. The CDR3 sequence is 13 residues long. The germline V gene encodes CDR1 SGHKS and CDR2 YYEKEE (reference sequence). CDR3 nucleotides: TGTGCCAGCAGCTACCTACAGGAGTACGAGCAGTACTTC. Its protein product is CASSYLQEYEQYF.

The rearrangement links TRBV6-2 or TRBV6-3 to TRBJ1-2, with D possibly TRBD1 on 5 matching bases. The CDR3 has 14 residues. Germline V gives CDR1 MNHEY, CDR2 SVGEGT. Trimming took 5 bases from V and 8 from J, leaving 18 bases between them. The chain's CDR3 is CASSDFGRTRGYTF. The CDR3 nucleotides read TGTGCCAGCAGTGATTTCGGCAGGACAAGGGGCTACACCTTC.

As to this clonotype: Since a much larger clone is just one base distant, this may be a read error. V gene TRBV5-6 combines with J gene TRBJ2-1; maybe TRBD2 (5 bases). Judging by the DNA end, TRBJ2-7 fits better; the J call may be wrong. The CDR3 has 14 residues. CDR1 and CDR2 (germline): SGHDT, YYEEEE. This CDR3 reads CASSVYRGANEQYF. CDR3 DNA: TGTGCCAGCAGCGTTTATCGGGGAGCCAATGAGCAGTACTTC.

This chain's CDR3 is CASSVREEEAFF. In nucleotides, the CDR3 is TGTGCCAGCAGCGTTCGGGAAGAAGAAGCTTTCTTT. The genes are TRBV9 and TRBJ1-1; unclear D gene. Germline V lookup: CDR1 SGDLS, CDR2 YYNGEE. Trimming cost V 2 bases and J 8 bases, with 10 bases left between them. The CDR3 is 12 residues long.

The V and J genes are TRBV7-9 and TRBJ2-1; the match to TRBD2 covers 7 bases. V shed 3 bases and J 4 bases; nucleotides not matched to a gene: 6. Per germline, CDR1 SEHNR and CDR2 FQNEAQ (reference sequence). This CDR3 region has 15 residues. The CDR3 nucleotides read TGTGCCAGCAGCTTTGAGGGACTACCGTACAATGAGCAGTTCTTC. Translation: CASSFEGLPYNEQFF.

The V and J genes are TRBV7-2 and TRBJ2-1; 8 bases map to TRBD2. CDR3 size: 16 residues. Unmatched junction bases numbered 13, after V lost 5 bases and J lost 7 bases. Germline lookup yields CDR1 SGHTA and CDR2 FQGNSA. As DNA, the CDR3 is TGTGCCAGCAGCCCGGAGTGGGTAGCGGGGATGAATGAGCAGTTCTTC. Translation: CASSPEWVAGMNEQFF.

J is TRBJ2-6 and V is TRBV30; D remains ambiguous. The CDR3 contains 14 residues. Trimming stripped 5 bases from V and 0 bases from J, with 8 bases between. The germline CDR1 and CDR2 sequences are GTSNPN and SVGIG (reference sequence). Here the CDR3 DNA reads TGTGCCTGGGCAGGTCTCTCTGGGGCCAACGTCCTGACTTTC. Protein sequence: CAWAGLSGANVLTF.

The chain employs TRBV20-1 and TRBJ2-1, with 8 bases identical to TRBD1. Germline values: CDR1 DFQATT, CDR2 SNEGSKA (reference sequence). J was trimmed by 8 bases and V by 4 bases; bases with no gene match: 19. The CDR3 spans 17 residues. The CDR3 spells CSAIDEDRGRFVYEQFF. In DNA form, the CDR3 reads TGCAGTGCTATAGACGAAGACAGGGGCCGGTTCGTCTATGAGCAGTTCTTC.

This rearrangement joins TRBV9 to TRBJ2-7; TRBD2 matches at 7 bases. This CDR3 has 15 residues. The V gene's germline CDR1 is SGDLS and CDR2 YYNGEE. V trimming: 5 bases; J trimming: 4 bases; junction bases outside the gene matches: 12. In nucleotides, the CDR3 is TGTGCCAGCAGTAGGATGGCGGGAGAAAATTACGAGCAGTACTTC. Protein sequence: CASSRMAGENYEQYF.

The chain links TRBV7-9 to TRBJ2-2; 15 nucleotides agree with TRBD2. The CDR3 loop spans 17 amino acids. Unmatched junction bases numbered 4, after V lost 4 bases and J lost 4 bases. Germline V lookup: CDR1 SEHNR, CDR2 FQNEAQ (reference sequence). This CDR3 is CASSSGLAGGGTGELFF. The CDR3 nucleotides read TGTGCCAGCAGCTCGGGACTAGCGGGAGGCGGCACCGGGGAGCTGTTTTTT. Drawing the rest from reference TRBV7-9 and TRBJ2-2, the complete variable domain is DTGVSQNPRHKITKRGQNVTFRCDPISEHNRLYWYRQTLGQGPEFLTYFQNEAQLEKSRLLSDRFSAERPKGSFSTLEIQRTEQGDSAMYLCASSSGLAGGGTGELFFGEGSRLTVL.

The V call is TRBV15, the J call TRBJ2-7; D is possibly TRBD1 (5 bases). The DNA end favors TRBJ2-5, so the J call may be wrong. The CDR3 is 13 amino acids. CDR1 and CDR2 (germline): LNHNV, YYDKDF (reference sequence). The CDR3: CATSSEGVKTQYF. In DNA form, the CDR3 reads TGTGCCACCAGCTCGGAAGGGGTCAAGACCCAGTACTTC.

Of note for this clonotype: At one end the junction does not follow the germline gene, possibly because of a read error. The CDR3 DNA sequence: TGTGTCAGCAGCGGTTTACTAGCGGCGAAGGGAGAGACCCAGTACTTC. Residues: CVSSGLLAAKGETQYF. This chain joins TRBV7-2 and TRBJ2-7, with TRBD2 matching over 8 bases. The J call may not be correct, given that the DNA end is closer to TRBJ2-5. Germline CDR1 and CDR2: SGHTA and FQGNSA. The CDR3 extends over 16 amino acids.

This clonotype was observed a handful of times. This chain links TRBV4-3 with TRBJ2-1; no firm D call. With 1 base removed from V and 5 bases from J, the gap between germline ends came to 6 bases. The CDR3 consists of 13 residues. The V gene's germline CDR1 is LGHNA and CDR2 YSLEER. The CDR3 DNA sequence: TGCGCCAGCAGCCAAGGAGGAGACAATGAGCAGTTCTTC. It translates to CASSQGGDNEQFF.

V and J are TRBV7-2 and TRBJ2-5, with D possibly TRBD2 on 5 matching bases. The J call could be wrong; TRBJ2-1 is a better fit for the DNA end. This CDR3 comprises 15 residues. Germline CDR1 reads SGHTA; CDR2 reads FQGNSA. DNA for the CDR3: TGTGCCAGCAGCTCACCAGCAACAGAACTAGAGACCCAGTTCTTC. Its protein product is CASSSPATELETQFF.

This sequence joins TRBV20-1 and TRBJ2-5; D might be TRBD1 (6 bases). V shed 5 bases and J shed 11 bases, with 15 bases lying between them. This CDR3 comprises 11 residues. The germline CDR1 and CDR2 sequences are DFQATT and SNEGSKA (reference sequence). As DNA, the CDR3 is TGCAGTGCTGGGGACATCTGGGGGCAGTACTTC. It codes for CSAGDIWGQYF.

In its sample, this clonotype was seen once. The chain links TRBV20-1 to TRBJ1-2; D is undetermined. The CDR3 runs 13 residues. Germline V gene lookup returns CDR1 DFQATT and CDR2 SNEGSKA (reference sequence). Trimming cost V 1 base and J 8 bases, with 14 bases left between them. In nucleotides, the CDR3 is TGCAGTGCTAGAGGGACTGCCGCGGTGGGCTACACCTTC. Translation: CSARGTAAVGYTF.

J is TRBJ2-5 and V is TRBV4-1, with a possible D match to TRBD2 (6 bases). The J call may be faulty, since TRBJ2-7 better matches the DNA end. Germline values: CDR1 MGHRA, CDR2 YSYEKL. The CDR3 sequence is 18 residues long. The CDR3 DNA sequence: TGCGCCAGCAGCCATTCCTCCCCAGCGGACTACCTCCCCTACGAGCAGTACTTC. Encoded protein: CASSHSSPADYLPYEQYF.

In DNA, the CDR3 is TGTGCCATCAGTGAGTCCAACCCAACCGGGGAGCTGTTTTTT. Residues: CAISESNPTGELFF. The rearrangement joins TRBV10-3 to TRBJ2-2; D is uncertain. CDR1 and CDR2 from the germline V gene are ENHRY and SYGVKD. This CDR3 has 14 amino acids. Between the trimmed V and J ends, which lost 0 bases and 5 bases, there was a span of 7 bases.

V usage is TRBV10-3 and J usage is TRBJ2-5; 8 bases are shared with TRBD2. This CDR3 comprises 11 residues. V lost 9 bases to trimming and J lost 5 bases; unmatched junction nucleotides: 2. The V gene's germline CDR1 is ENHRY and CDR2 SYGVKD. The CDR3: CAMGLGETQYF. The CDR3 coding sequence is TGTGCCATGGGACTAGGGGAGACCCAGTACTTC.

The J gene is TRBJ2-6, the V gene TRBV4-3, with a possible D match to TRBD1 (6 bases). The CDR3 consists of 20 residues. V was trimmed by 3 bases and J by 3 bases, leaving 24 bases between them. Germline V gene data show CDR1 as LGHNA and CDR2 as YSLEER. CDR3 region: CASSHSEPGHVLDGANVLTF. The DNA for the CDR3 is TGCGCCAGCAGCCACTCAGAACCGGGACACGTTCTAGATGGGGCCAACGTCCTGACTTTC.

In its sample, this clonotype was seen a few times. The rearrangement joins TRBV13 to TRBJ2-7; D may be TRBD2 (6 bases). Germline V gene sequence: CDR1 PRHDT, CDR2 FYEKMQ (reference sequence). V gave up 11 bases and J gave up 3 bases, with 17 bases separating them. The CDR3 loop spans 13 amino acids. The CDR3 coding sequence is TGTGCCTCTACGGCGGGACTGAACTACGAGCAGTACTTC. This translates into CASTAGLNYEQYF.

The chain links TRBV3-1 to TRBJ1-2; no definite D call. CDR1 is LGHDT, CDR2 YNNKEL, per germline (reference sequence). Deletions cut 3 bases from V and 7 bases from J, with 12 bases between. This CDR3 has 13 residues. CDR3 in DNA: TGTGCCAGCAGCCAGATCCGGGTCGCTGGCTACACCTTC. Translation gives CASSQIRVAGYTF.

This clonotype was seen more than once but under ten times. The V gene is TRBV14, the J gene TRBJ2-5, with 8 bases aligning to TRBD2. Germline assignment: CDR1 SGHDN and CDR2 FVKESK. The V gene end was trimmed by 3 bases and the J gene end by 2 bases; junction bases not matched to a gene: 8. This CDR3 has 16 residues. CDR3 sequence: CASSHLLSGGQETQYF. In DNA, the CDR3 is TGTGCCAGCAGCCACCTACTCAGCGGGGGACAAGAGACCCAGTACTTC.

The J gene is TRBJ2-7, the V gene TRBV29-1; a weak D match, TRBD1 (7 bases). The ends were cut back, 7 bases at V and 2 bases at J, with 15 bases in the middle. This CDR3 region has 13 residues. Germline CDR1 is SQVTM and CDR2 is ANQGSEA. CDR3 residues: CSGGGQGAYEQYF. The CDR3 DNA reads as TGCAGCGGTGGGGGGCAGGGGGCCTACGAGCAGTACTTC.

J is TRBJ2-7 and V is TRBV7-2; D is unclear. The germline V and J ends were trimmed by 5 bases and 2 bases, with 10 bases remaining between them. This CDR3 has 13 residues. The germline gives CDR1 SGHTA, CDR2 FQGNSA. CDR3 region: CASSPELPYEQYF. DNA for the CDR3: TGTGCCAGCAGCCCGGAGCTCCCCTACGAGCAGTACTTC.